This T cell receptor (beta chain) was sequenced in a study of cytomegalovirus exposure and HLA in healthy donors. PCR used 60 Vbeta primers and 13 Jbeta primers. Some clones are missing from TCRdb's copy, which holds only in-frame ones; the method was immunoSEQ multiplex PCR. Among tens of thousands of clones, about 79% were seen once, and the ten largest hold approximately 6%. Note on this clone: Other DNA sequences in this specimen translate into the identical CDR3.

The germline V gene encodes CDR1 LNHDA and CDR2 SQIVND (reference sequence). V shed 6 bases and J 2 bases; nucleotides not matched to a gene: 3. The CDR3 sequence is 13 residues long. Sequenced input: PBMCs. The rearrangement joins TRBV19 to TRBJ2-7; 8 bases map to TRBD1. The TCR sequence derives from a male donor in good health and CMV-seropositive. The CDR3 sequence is CASRPTGAYEQYF. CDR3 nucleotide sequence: TGTGCCAGTAGACCGACAGGGGCCTACGAGCAGTACTTC.